Listed below are T cell receptor beta chains from one sample, sequenced in a study of blood T cells in healthy people across ages. TCRdb processed the 5' RACE reads anew with MiXCR; each CDR3 protein has one entry. Here the sample spans around 1,500,000 distinct CDR3 sequences, over 25% being singletons. Sequencing was performed on blood. Receptors originate from a woman aged 25-40 years in good health. Both conserved end residues are part of each CDR3. Fields, in order: J gene, V gene, D gene, CDR3 protein. D genes are given only for firm matches.

j_gene: TRBJ1-5; v_gene: TRBV12-3/TRBV12-4; d_gene: NA; CDR3aa: CASSFMSFLVNQPQHF
j_gene: TRBJ1-3; v_gene: TRBV28; d_gene: TRBD1; CDR3aa: CASSLYRGLSGNTIYF
j_gene: TRBJ1-1; v_gene: TRBV12-3/TRBV12-4; d_gene: NA; CDR3aa: CASALAGGNTEAFF
j_gene: TRBJ2-1; v_gene: TRBV7-3; d_gene: NA; CDR3aa: CASSLTGGPPNEQFF
j_gene: TRBJ2-3; v_gene: TRBV12-3/TRBV12-4; d_gene: NA; CDR3aa: CASSQRRVKSTDTQYF
j_gene: TRBJ2-5; v_gene: TRBV10-1; d_gene: NA; CDR3aa: CASQASGQETQYF
j_gene: TRBJ2-1; v_gene: TRBV11-2; d_gene: NA; CDR3aa: CASSLEDLITYEQFF
j_gene: TRBJ2-1; v_gene: TRBV7-9; d_gene: TRBD2; CDR3aa: CASSPKSGTSAYNEQFF
j_gene: TRBJ1-2; v_gene: TRBV5-1; d_gene: NA; CDR3aa: CATRPANYGYTF
j_gene: TRBJ1-6; v_gene: TRBV7-9; d_gene: NA; CDR3aa: CASSFSSGGSGSPLHF
j_gene: TRBJ2-3; v_gene: TRBV7-8; d_gene: NA; CDR3aa: CASRHMPRTVKTDTQYF
j_gene: TRBJ2-1; v_gene: TRBV20-1; d_gene: NA; CDR3aa: CSARAVGDEQFF
j_gene: TRBJ2-5; v_gene: TRBV7-7; d_gene: NA; CDR3aa: CASSPRQGGYQETQYF
j_gene: TRBJ1-2; v_gene: TRBV5-5; d_gene: TRBD1; CDR3aa: CASSSTGSGGYTF
j_gene: TRBJ2-7; v_gene: TRBV7-3; d_gene: NA; CDR3aa: CASSLDQVTSYEQYF
j_gene: TRBJ2-1; v_gene: TRBV7-6; d_gene: TRBD2; CDR3aa: CASSRVGTSGDYNEQFF
j_gene: TRBJ1-1; v_gene: TRBV19; d_gene: TRBD1; CDR3aa: CASSGDRAADTEAFF
j_gene: TRBJ2-7; v_gene: TRBV13; d_gene: NA; CDR3aa: CASSFYGGKIEQYF
j_gene: TRBJ2-3; v_gene: TRBV6-5; d_gene: TRBD2; CDR3aa: CASIPGSGRSTDTQYF
j_gene: TRBJ1-1; v_gene: TRBV11-2; d_gene: NA; CDR3aa: CASTRQGVSGTEAFF
j_gene: TRBJ2-3; v_gene: TRBV7-6; d_gene: NA; CDR3aa: CASSEGSGYGTDTQYF
j_gene: TRBJ1-2; v_gene: TRBV20-1; d_gene: NA; CDR3aa: CSAPGQLNYGYTF
j_gene: TRBJ1-1; v_gene: TRBV12-3/TRBV12-4; d_gene: TRBD1; CDR3aa: CASSLLHRQGRGAFF
j_gene: TRBJ2-5; v_gene: TRBV7-6; d_gene: NA; CDR3aa: CASSEWGGASQETQYF
j_gene: TRBJ2-1; v_gene: TRBV12-3/TRBV12-4; d_gene: TRBD1; CDR3aa: CASSLRTGGYNEQFF
j_gene: TRBJ2-1; v_gene: TRBV4-3; d_gene: TRBD2; CDR3aa: CASSHSKLATNYNEQFF
j_gene: TRBJ1-1; v_gene: TRBV5-1; d_gene: TRBD1; CDR3aa: CASSARTGGRNTEAFF
j_gene: TRBJ2-3; v_gene: TRBV24-1; d_gene: NA; CDR3aa: CATSDQGSAGTDTQYF
j_gene: TRBJ1-1; v_gene: TRBV30; d_gene: TRBD1; CDR3aa: CAWSPGQGVAFF
j_gene: TRBJ2-2; v_gene: TRBV15; d_gene: TRBD1; CDR3aa: CATSRGTGTGELFF
j_gene: TRBJ2-3; v_gene: TRBV25-1; d_gene: TRBD2; CDR3aa: CASSDSGGGPSTDAQYF
j_gene: TRBJ2-7; v_gene: TRBV29-1; d_gene: TRBD1; CDR3aa: CSVEGDRSSYEQYF
j_gene: TRBJ2-5; v_gene: TRBV7-9; d_gene: NA; CDR3aa: CASSPYRSLETQYF
j_gene: TRBJ1-2; v_gene: TRBV7-6; d_gene: NA; CDR3aa: CASSLSFDRIGAGGYTF
j_gene: TRBJ1-4; v_gene: TRBV30; d_gene: NA; CDR3aa: CAWSAPGLREKLFF
j_gene: TRBJ2-5; v_gene: TRBV28; d_gene: NA; CDR3aa: CASSSTLSGTETQYF
j_gene: TRBJ1-4; v_gene: TRBV6-4; d_gene: NA; CDR3aa: CANPTARTSGRLNEKLFF
j_gene: TRBJ1-2; v_gene: TRBV10-3; d_gene: NA; CDR3aa: CAISDHMVAGDYGYTF
j_gene: TRBJ1-5; v_gene: TRBV20-1; d_gene: NA; CDR3aa: CSGGGRDIQPQHF
j_gene: TRBJ2-5; v_gene: TRBV24-1; d_gene: TRBD1; CDR3aa: CATSDSPSTGASETQYF
j_gene: TRBJ2-5; v_gene: TRBV18; d_gene: NA; CDR3aa: CASSPAVGGETQYF
j_gene: TRBJ2-1; v_gene: TRBV5-6; d_gene: TRBD2; CDR3aa: CASSLAVREASDNEQFF
j_gene: TRBJ1-2; v_gene: TRBV12-3/TRBV12-4; d_gene: TRBD1; CDR3aa: CASSFRGTGSLGYTF
j_gene: TRBJ1-3; v_gene: TRBV6-5; d_gene: NA; CDR3aa: CASSRGSLINTIYF
j_gene: TRBJ2-7; v_gene: TRBV28; d_gene: NA; CDR3aa: CASAAPHGSNEQYF
j_gene: TRBJ1-5; v_gene: TRBV15; d_gene: NA; CDR3aa: CATSREVLTIEPQHF
j_gene: TRBJ1-5; v_gene: TRBV2; d_gene: TRBD1; CDR3aa: CASSDGRDRDQPQHF